The rows below give T cell receptor beta chains drawn from one sample of a study of cytomegalovirus exposure and HLA in healthy donors. Repertoires were generated with immunoSEQ multiplex PCR, while TCRdb's copy carries only in-frame clones and drops some. The table has tens of thousands of clones, around four fifths seen once. The sample comprised PBMCs. These receptors were collected from a man aged 30 to 39 in good health and CMV-seronegative. The CDR3 runs from the conserved cysteine through the conserved F or W.

J gene	V gene	CDR3 length	CDR3 protein
TRBJ2-1	TRBV28	13	CAGRDRGYNEQFF
TRBJ2-7	TRBV5-5	14	CASSLVGSSYEQYF
TRBJ1-4	TRBV5-4	14	CASSLQGANEKLFF
TRBJ2-1	TRBV9	18	CASSVEGAGSNGYNEQFF
TRBJ1-4	TRBV10-2	13	CASSGQLNEKLFF
TRBJ1-2	TRBV4-2	13	CASSPDRNYGYTF
TRBJ2-3	TRBV18	18	CASSPFVGRSENTDTQYF
TRBJ1-4	TRBV29-1	12	CSVVGANEKLFF
TRBJ1-4	TRBV5-4	14	CASSSGQLNEKLFF
TRBJ1-1	TRBV5-5	13	CASSSTGGRIAFF
TRBJ2-1	TRBV6-4	17	CASINPILAGPYNEQFF
TRBJ1-3	TRBV6-5	14	CASSLTYSGNTIYF
TRBJ1-2	TRBV13	13	CASSLDGLRGHTF
TRBJ2-1	TRBV4-1	14	CASSRGLLNNEQFF
TRBJ2-1	TRBV9	16	CASSVPGLASFHEQFF
TRBJ2-3	TRBV30	14	CAWSVAGGTDTQYF
TRBJ1-2	TRBV4-2	17	CASSQDLGRGPVVGYTF
TRBJ1-2	TRBV30	12	CACQDSNYGYTF
TRBJ2-1	TRBV18	15	CASSPYRGSYNEQFF
TRBJ2-7	TRBV28	15	CASSLTGTGSREQYF
TRBJ1-5	TRBV19	13	CASSIGERQPQHF
TRBJ1-1	TRBV2	15	CASRDGRQGNTEAFF
TRBJ2-7	TRBV7-2	16	CASSSRTSGISYEQYF
TRBJ1-1	TRBV7-9	18	CASSLEGRGRFMTTEAFF
TRBJ1-5	TRBV27	15	CASSFRFTNNQPQHF
TRBJ2-5	TRBV7-2	15	CASSFGGRWGETQYF
TRBJ2-3	TRBV2	17	CASIPGRSGSRTDTQYF
TRBJ1-3	TRBV15	16	CATSRSVISSGNTIYF
TRBJ2-3	TRBV10-3	14	CAIGQTGGTDTQYF
TRBJ2-7	TRBV7-2	16	CASSRIAGGSAYEQYF
TRBJ2-7	TRBV27	16	CASSNDRGRFAYEQYF
TRBJ2-5	TRBV7-9	13	CASSFRLEETQYF
TRBJ2-1	TRBV5-4	13	CASSLDRYNEQFF
TRBJ2-7	TRBV19	15	CASSIGRQGSHEQYF
TRBJ2-1	TRBV10-2	15	CASIPDSRSYNEQFF
TRBJ2-2	TRBV5-1	16	CASSLASSGSHGELFF
TRBJ2-1	TRBV18	14	CASSRPTEYNEQFF
TRBJ1-3	TRBV6-1	14	CASSEAQGGNTIYF
TRBJ2-5	TRBV14	17	CASSQDEATSAKETQYF
TRBJ1-1	TRBV18	15	CASSPTQTRETEAFF
TRBJ2-5	TRBV13	14	CASSLNGGSGEQYF